A single sample gave rise to the 26 T cell receptor beta chains below, sequenced in a study of CD8+CD57+ T cells in acquired aplastic anemia (dated by TCRdb to the late 2010s). Sequencing used an Illumina HiSeq 2000. Profiling of TCR beta VDJ combinations and CDR3 sequences used genomic DNA as the template. TCRdb passed the public sequencing reads through fastp at Q25 and MiXCR, retaining productive beta sequences. Rows are unified per CDR3 protein, each entry keeping the most common DNA and genes. A total of about 160,000 distinct CDR3 sequences appear in this sample, less than 50% of them only once. In total, the top ten clones hold roughly 30% of the sample. Patients chosen for sequencing had shown expansion of CD8+CD57+ cells by flow cytometry. Sequenced sample: sorted CD4+, CD8+, or CD8+CD57+ T cells (not recorded which) from PBMCs. The origin of the receptors is a human donor with aplastic anemia.

This clonotype was seen repeatedly, ten times or more. The junction departs from germline at one end; a sequencing error may be responsible. V usage is TRBV12-3 or TRBV12-4 and J usage is TRBJ2-7, with D tentatively TRBD2 (6 bases). CDR3 length: 12 residues. CDR3 bases: TGTGCCAGAAGTTCCCTCGGGGGAGAGCAGTACTTC. It specifies CARSSLGGEQYF.

CDR3 bases: TGTGCCAGCAGTCTATTGGCTTGGGAGCTGTTTTTT. The encoded protein is CASSLLAWELFF. V usage is TRBV7-9 and J usage is TRBJ2-2; no clear D gene. Trimming took 6 bases from V and 9 from J, leaving 11 bases between them. Germline CDR1 is SEHNR and CDR2 is FQNEAQ (reference sequence). The CDR3 has 12 residues.

This clonotype appeared many times. The V and J genes are TRBV5-8 and TRBJ2-7; D is perhaps TRBD2 (5 bases). The CDR3 contains 14 residues. Germline V lookup: CDR1 SGHTS, CDR2 YDEGEE. V lost 4 bases and J lost 2, with 13 bases in between. CDR3 in amino acids: CASSTVRGPYEQYF. Written as DNA, the CDR3 is TGTGCCAGCAGCACCGTTCGGGGTCCCTACGAGCAGTACTTC.

This clonotype was counted many times. J is TRBJ1-1 and V is TRBV13, with a possible D match to TRBD1 (5 bases). CDR1 and CDR2 from the germline V gene are PRHDT and FYEKMQ (reference sequence). The CDR3 consists of 13 residues. V was trimmed by 1 base and J by 4 bases, leaving 7 bases between them. The CDR3 nucleotides read TGTGCCAGCAGCTTAGTAGGGGCCACTGAAGCTTTCTTT. This sequence encodes CASSLVGATEAFF.

A few counts support this clonotype. Given a much more abundant clone one base away, this may be a read error. This rearrangement joins TRBV11-1 to TRBJ1-6; no definite D call. CDR3 length equals 16 residues. Germline assignment: CDR1 SGHAT and CDR2 FQDESV (reference sequence). V was clipped by 8 bases and J by 5 bases, with 19 bases between them. CDR3 region: CASGQIPGPDNSPLHF. The CDR3 bases are TGTGCCAGCGGCCAGATTCCAGGCCCCGATAATTCACCCCTCCACTTT.

The chain joins TRBV7-2 to TRBJ1-6; D gene uncertain. This CDR3 is 13 amino acids long. Per the germline V gene, CDR1 is SGHTA and CDR2 is FQGNSA. V lost 3 bases to trimming and J lost 8 bases, with 8 bases between them. The CDR3 protein is CASSFYGDSPLHF. DNA of the CDR3: TGTGCCAGCAGCTTTTACGGTGATTCACCCCTCCACTTT.

A note on this clonotype: A much more abundant neighbour one base away suggests this may be a read error. The chain joins TRBV6-6 to TRBJ1-1; D gene unclear. CDR3 size: 10 residues. CDR1 is MNHNY and CDR2 is SVGAGI in the germline V gene (reference sequence). The CDR3 nucleotides read TGTGCCAGCGGTTACACTGAAGCTTTCTTT. Its protein product is CASGYTEAFF.

The rearrangement uses TRBV7-2 and TRBJ1-2; TRBD1 is a possible D gene (5 bases). Trimming stripped 4 bases from V and 5 bases from J, with 11 bases between. CDR3 length: 13 amino acids. From germline, CDR1 is SGHTA and CDR2 FQGNSA. DNA of the CDR3: TGTGCCAGCAGCTCTTCAGGGTTTTATGGCTACACCTTC. Translation: CASSSSGFYGYTF.

This clonotype has a count of ten or more. The V and J genes are TRBV12-3 or TRBV12-4 and TRBJ2-1; D ambiguous. The CDR3 spans 12 residues. The V end lost 7 bases, the J end lost 0 bases, and 4 bases lay between the germline ends. CDR3 protein: CASISSYNEQFF. The CDR3 nucleotides are TGTGCCAGCATCAGCTCCTACAATGAGCAGTTCTTC.

This clonotype appeared many times. The chain recombines TRBV5-6 with TRBJ2-7, with D hard to call. Looked up from germline, CDR1 is SGHDT and CDR2 is YYEEEE. Between the trimmed V and J ends, which lost 0 bases and 8 bases, there was a span of 6 bases. This CDR3 region has 11 residues. The chain's CDR3 is CASSLGSKQYF. CDR3 sequence (DNA): TGTGCCAGCAGCTTGGGCAGCAAGCAGTACTTC.

V usage is TRBV10-3 and J usage is TRBJ2-6; TRBD1 is a possible D gene (6 bases). This CDR3 has 15 residues. CDR1 and CDR2 from the germline V gene are ENHRY and SYGVKD. Trimming stripped 0 bases from V and 10 bases from J, with 13 bases between. CDR3 region: CAISESGRQGNVLTF. The CDR3 DNA reads TGTGCCATCAGTGAGTCGGGTCGCCAGGGGAACGTCCTGACTTTC.

V is TRBV5-1 and J is TRBJ1-1; the D gene is possibly TRBD1 (6 bases). This CDR3 has 14 residues. Trimming removed 4 bases at V and 8 bases at J, with 18 bases between. Germline CDR1 is SGHRS and CDR2 is YFSETQ. CDR3 nucleotide sequence: TGCGCCAGCAGCCAGACAGGAACGAGGGCCGAAGCTTTCTTT. Amino acids: CASSQTGTRAEAFF.

The CDR3 loop is CASSGRMNTEAFF. The CDR3 coding sequence is TGTGCCAGCAGTGGACGGATGAACACTGAAGCTTTCTTT. The chain uses TRBV2 and TRBJ1-1, with D unresolved. The CDR3 contains 13 residues. V was trimmed by 4 bases and J by 0 bases, leaving 6 bases between them. Per the germline V gene, CDR1 is SNHLY and CDR2 is FYNNEI.

This clonotype was counted at least ten times. J is TRBJ1-4 and V is TRBV9, with D possibly being TRBD1 (6 bases). The CDR3 runs to 15 residues. Germline values: CDR1 SGDLS, CDR2 YYNGEE. The germline V and J ends were trimmed by 2 bases and 7 bases, with 15 bases remaining between them. CDR3 in amino acids: CASSVYGGAGEKLFF. In DNA, the CDR3 is TGTGCCAGCAGCGTTTATGGGGGCGCGGGTGAAAAACTGTTTTTT. Full variable domain (missing parts from reference TRBV9 and TRBJ1-4): DSGVTQTPKHLITATGQRVTLRCSPRSGDLSVYWYQQSLDQGLQFLIQYYNGEERAKGNILERFSAQQFPDLHSELNLSSLELGDSALYFCASSVYGGAGEKLFFGSGTQLSVL.

This clonotype was seen repeatedly, ten times or more. The chain is built from TRBV7-2 and TRBJ2-3, with D unresolved. This CDR3 region has 13 residues. CDR1 is SGHTA, CDR2 FQGNSA, per germline. V shed 3 bases and J shed 4 bases, with 8 bases lying between them. This chain's CDR3 is CASSLGTPDTQYF. In DNA form, the CDR3 reads TGTGCCAGCAGCTTGGGTACTCCAGATACGCAGTATTTT.

V gene TRBV2 combines with J gene TRBJ2-3, with D unclear. The germline V gene has CDR1 SNHLY and CDR2 FYNNEI. The CDR3 consists of 11 residues. V lost 7 bases and J lost 4, with 6 bases in between. CDR3 in amino acids: CASTTSDTQYF. The CDR3 DNA is TGTGCCAGCACAACGTCAGATACGCAGTATTTT. The complete variable domain, with remaining parts taken from reference TRBV2 and TRBJ2-3, reads EPEVTQTPSHQVTQMGQEVILRCVPISNHLYFYWYRQILGQKVEFLVSFYNNEISEKSEIFDDQFSVERPDGSNFTLKIRSTKLEDSAMYFCASTTSDTQYFGPGTRLTVL.

The chain couples TRBV11-3 to TRBJ2-1; 8 bases are shared with TRBD1. CDR3 length: 12 residues. Germline assignment: CDR1 SGHNT and CDR2 YENEEA. V shed 5 bases and J 9 bases; nucleotides not matched to a gene: 3. The CDR3 reads CASSGQGREQFF. CDR3 DNA: TGTGCCAGCAGCGGACAGGGCCGTGAGCAGTTCTTC.

This clonotype was found many times. The chain uses TRBV12-3 or TRBV12-4 and TRBJ1-5, with TRBD1 as a possible D gene (5 bases). The germline V and J ends were trimmed by 1 base and 5 bases, with 9 bases remaining between them. This CDR3 comprises 14 residues. In DNA, the CDR3 is TGTGCCAGCAGTTTAGGTGAGGGGTATCAGCCCCAGCATTTT. This encodes CASSLGEGYQPQHF.

This clonotype appeared a few times. This chain connects TRBV6-1 to TRBJ2-5; 10 nucleotides agree with TRBD2. With V trimmed by 7 bases and J by 0 bases, 5 bases remained unmatched. The CDR3 consists of 15 residues. Germline V lookup: CDR1 MNHNS, CDR2 SASEGT. The DNA for the CDR3 is TGTGCCAGCAATGGACTAGCGGAGTACCAAGAGACCCAGTACTTC. It translates to CASNGLAEYQETQYF.

This clonotype was detected a few times. The CDR3 here is CASSDAPGTGVTANYGYTF. As DNA, the CDR3 is TGTGCCAGCAGTGACGCGCCGGGGACAGGGGTAACTGCTAACTATGGCTACACCTTC. V gene TRBV6-1 combines with J gene TRBJ1-2, with TRBD1 matching 10 bases. V was clipped by 3 bases and J by 0 bases; unmatched bases: 13. Germline V gives CDR1 MNHNS, CDR2 SASEGT. The CDR3 extends over 19 amino acids.

J is TRBJ2-1 and V is TRBV2; D possibly corresponds to TRBD2 (6 bases). The CDR3 totals 16 residues. The V gene's germline CDR1 is SNHLY and CDR2 FYNNEI. V lost 1 base and J 6 bases, leaving 16 bases between the germline ends. CDR3 nucleotides: TGTGCCAGCAGTGAAGGGATGTCTAGCGTGACCAATGAGCAGTTCTTC. Translating gives CASSEGMSSVTNEQFF.

For this clonotype: The junction and the germline gene differ at one end; a read error may be behind it. This chain uses TRBV2 with TRBJ2-7; perhaps D is TRBD1 or TRBD2 (6 bases each). This CDR3 region has 15 residues. Germline V lookup: CDR1 SNHLY, CDR2 FYNNEI. The CDR3 is CASSQGGQGRVEQYF. The CDR3 bases are TGCGCCAGCAGCCAAGGGGGGCAGGGTCGGGTCGAGCAGTACTTC.

This clonotype was seen repeatedly, ten times or more. V usage is TRBV5-4 and J usage is TRBJ2-3, with 7 nucleotides matching TRBD1. The germline CDR1 and CDR2 sequences are SGHNT and YYREEE (reference sequence). The junction had 6 bases not matched to a gene; V was cut back by 3 bases and J by 2 bases. The CDR3 sequence is 15 residues long. CDR3 bases: TGTGCCAGCAGCTCAGGGGGATACTCCACAGATACGCAGTATTTT. Encoded protein: CASSSGGYSTDTQYF.

The V and J genes are TRBV25-1 and TRBJ2-1; D gene unclear. Trimming removed 5 bases at V and 9 bases at J, with 11 bases between. Per germline, CDR1 MGHDK and CDR2 SYGVNS. CDR3 length equals 12 residues. CDR3 region: CASSFRAGEQFF. CDR3 nucleotide sequence: TGTGCCAGCAGTTTTCGGGCCGGTGAGCAGTTCTTC.

This clonotype was seen repeatedly, ten times or more. The J gene is TRBJ1-2, the V gene TRBV24-1; D possibly corresponds to TRBD1 (5 bases). CDR3 length: 14 amino acids. Germline V CDR1 and CDR2: KGHDR, SFDVKD. V gave up 4 bases and J gave up 5 bases, with 13 bases separating them. The chain's CDR3 is CATSDLPEGYGYTF. CDR3 DNA sequence: TGTGCCACCAGTGACCTTCCTGAGGGGTATGGCTACACCTTC.

This clonotype was observed at least ten times. The V call is TRBV11-2, the J call TRBJ2-7; D gene uncertain. Germline V gene lookup returns CDR1 SGHAT and CDR2 FQNNGV. The CDR3 spans 13 residues. V was clipped by 1 base and J by 5 bases, with 9 bases between them. CDR3 region: CASSLGPRNEQYF. CDR3 sequence (DNA): TGTGCCAGCAGCTTAGGACCCAGGAACGAGCAGTACTTC.